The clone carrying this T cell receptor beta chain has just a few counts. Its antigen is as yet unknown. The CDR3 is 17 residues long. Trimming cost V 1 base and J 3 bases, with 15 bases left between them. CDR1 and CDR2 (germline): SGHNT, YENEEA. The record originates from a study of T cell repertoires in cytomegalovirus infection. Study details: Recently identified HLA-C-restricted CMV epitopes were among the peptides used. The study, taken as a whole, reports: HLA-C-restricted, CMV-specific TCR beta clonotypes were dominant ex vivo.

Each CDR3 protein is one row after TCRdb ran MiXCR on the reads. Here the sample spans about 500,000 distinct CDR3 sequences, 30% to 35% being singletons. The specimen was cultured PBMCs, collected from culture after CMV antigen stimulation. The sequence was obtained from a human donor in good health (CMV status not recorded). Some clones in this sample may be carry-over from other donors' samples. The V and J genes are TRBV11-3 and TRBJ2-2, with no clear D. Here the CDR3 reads CASSLGATSSDTGELFF. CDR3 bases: TGTGCCAGCAGCTTAGGGGCGACCTCATCGGACACCGGGGAGCTGTTTTTT. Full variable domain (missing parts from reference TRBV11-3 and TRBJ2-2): EAGVVQSPRYKIIEKKQPVAFWCNPISGHNTLYWYLQNLGQGPELLIRYENEEAVDDSQLPKDRFSAERLKGVDSTLKIQPAELGDSAVYLCASSLGATSSDTGELFFGEGSRLTVL.